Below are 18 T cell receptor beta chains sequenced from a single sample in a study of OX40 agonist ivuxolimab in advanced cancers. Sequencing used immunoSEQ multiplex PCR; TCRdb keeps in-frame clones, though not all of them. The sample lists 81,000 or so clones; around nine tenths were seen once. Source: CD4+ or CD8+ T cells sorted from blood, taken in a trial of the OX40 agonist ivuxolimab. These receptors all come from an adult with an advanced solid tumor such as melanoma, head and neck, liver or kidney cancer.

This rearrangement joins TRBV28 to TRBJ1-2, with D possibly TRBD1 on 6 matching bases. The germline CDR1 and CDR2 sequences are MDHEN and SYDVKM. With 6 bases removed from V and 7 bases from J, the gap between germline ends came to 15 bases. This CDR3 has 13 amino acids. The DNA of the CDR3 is TGTGCCAGCAGACCAGGGGATTGGAGTGGCTACACCTTC. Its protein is CASRPGDWSGYTF.

The CDR3 spells CASSLGTGGSEQYF. The CDR3 coding sequence is TGTGCCAGCAGCTTAGGGACAGGAGGCTCCGAGCAGTACTTC. The V and J genes are TRBV7-3 and TRBJ2-7; 8 positions agree with TRBD1. V trimming: 2 bases; J trimming: 6 bases; junction bases outside the gene matches: 6. This CDR3 contains 14 residues. Germline V gives CDR1 SGHTA, CDR2 FQGTGA.

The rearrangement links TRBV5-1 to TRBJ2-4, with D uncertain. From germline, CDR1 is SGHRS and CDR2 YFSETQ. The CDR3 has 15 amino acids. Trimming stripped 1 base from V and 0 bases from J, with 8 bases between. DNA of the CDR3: TGCGCCAGCAGCTTGAATCCAGGAGCCAAAAACATTCAGTACTTC. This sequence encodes CASSLNPGAKNIQYF.

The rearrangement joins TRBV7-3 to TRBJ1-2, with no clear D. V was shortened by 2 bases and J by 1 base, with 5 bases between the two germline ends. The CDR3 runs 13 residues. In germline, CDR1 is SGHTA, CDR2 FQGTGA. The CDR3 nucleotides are TGTGCCAGCAGCTTACAGGTTAACTATGGCTACACCTTC. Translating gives CASSLQVNYGYTF.

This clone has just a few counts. The CDR3 is CASSLARGESPLHF. The DNA for the CDR3 is TGTGCCAGCAGCTTAGCGCGGGGGGAGTCCCCCCTCCACTTT. The chain has TRBV7-8 and TRBJ1-6, with D possibly TRBD1 on 5 matching bases. V was clipped by 0 bases and J by 13 bases, with 13 bases between them. This CDR3 spans 14 amino acids. Germline values: CDR1 SGHVS, CDR2 FQNEAQ.

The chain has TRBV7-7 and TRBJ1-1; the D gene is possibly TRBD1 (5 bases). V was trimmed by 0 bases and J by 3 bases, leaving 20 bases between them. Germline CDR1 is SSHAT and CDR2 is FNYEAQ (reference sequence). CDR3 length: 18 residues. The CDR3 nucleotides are TGTGCCAGCAGCTTAGCGCGGGCAGCCCGGGGGGGGGACACTGAAGCTTTCTTT. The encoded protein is CASSLARAARGGDTEAFF. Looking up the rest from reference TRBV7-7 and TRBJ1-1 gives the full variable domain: GAGVSQSPRYKVTKRGQDVTLRCDPISSHATLYWYQQALGQGPEFLTYFNYEAQPDKSGLPSDRFSAERPEGSISTLTIQRTEQRDSAMYRCASSLARAARGGDTEAFFGQGTRLTVV.

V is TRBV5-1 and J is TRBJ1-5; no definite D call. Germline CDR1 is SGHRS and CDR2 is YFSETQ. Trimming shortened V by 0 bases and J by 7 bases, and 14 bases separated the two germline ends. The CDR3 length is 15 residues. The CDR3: CASSLGAQEGQPQHF. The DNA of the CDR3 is TGCGCCAGCAGCTTGGGAGCGCAGGAAGGGCAGCCCCAGCATTTT.

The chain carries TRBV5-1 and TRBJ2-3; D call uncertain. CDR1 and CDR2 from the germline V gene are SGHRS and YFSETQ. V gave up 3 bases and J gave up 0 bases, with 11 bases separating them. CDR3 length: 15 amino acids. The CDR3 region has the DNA TGCGCCAGCAGCTCGCTAGTGGGGAGCACAGATACGCAGTATTTT. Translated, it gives CASSSLVGSTDTQYF. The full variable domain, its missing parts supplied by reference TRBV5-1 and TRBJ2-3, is KAGVTQTPRYLIKTRGQQVTLSCSPISGHRSVSWYQQTPGQGLQFLFEYFSETQRNKGNFPGRFSGRQFSNSRSEMNVSTLELGDSALYLCASSSLVGSTDTQYFGPGTRLTVL.

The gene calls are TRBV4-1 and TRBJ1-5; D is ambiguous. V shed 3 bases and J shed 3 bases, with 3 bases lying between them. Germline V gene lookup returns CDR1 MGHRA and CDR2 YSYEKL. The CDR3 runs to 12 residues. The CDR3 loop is CASSHPNQPQHF. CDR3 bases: TGCGCCAGCAGCCATCCCAATCAGCCCCAGCATTTT.

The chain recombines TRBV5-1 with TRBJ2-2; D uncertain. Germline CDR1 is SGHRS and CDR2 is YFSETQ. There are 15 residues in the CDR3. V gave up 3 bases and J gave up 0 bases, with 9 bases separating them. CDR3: CASSWWGTNTGELFF. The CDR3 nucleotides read TGCGCCAGCAGCTGGTGGGGAACGAACACCGGGGAGCTGTTTTTT.

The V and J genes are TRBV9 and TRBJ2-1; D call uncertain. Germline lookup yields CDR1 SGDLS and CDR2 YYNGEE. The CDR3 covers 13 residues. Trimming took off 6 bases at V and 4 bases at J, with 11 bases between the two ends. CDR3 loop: CASNRVGYNEQFF. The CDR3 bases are TGTGCCAGCAACCGGGTGGGGTACAATGAGCAGTTCTTC.

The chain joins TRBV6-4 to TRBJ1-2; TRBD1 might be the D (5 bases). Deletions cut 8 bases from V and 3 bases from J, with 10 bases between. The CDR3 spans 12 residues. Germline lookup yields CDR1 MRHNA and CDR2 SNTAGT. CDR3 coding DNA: TGTGCCAGCGTGGCAGGGTACTATGGCTACACCTTC. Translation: CASVAGYYGYTF.

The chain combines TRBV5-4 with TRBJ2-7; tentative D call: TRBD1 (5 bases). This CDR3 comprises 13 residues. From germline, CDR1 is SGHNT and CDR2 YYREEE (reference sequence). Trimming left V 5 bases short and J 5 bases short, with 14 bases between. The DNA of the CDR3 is TGTGCCAGCAGGGCAGGGTCGCGGAACGAGCAGTACTTC. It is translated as CASRAGSRNEQYF.

CDR3: CASSPRGTSFLTDTQYF. CDR3 bases: TGTGCCAGTAGTCCCCGGGGGACTTCTTTCCTCACAGATACGCAGTATTTT. This chain joins TRBV19 and TRBJ2-3, with TRBD2 as a possible D gene (6 bases). From germline, CDR1 is LNHDA and CDR2 SQIVND (reference sequence). The V and J ends lost 5 bases and 2 bases respectively, with 20 bases between them. This CDR3 contains 17 residues. The variable domain in full, with the rest retrieved from reference TRBV19 and TRBJ2-3, is DGGITQSPKYLFRKEGQNVTLSCEQNLNHDAMYWYRQDPGQGLRLIYYSQIVNDFQKGDIAEGYSVSREKKESFPLTVTSAQKNPTAFYLCASSPRGTSFLTDTQYFGPGTRLTVL.

The CDR3 loop reads CASSPDSFQETQYF. The CDR3 DNA follows: TGTGCCAGCTCACCGGACAGTTTTCAAGAGACCCAGTACTTC. The rearrangement joins TRBV18 to TRBJ2-5; weak D call: TRBD1 (6 bases). The CDR3 is made up of 14 amino acids. Deletions cut 3 bases from V and 2 bases from J, with 10 bases between. Germline CDR1 reads KGHSH; CDR2 reads LQKENI. The variable domain in full, completed from reference TRBV18 and TRBJ2-5, reads NAGVMQNPRHLVRRRGQEARLRCSPMKGHSHVYWYRQLPEEGLKFMVYLQKENIIDESGMPKERFSAEFPKEGPSILRIQQVVRGDSAAYFCASSPDSFQETQYFGPGTRLLVL.

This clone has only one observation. The CDR3 bases are TGCGCCAGCGCCAGTCGGGTTAACACCGGGGAGCTGTTTTTT. This encodes CASASRVNTGELFF. The chain recombines TRBV5-1 with TRBJ2-2; D is unresolved. The CDR3 loop spans 14 amino acids. Germline V gene data show CDR1 as SGHRS and CDR2 as YFSETQ. The germline V and J ends were trimmed by 7 bases and 2 bases, with 12 bases remaining between them. The whole variable domain, filled in from reference TRBV5-1 and TRBJ2-2, reads KAGVTQTPRYLIKTRGQQVTLSCSPISGHRSVSWYQQTPGQGLQFLFEYFSETQRNKGNFPGRFSGRQFSNSRSEMNVSTLELGDSALYLCASASRVNTGELFFGEGSRLTVL.

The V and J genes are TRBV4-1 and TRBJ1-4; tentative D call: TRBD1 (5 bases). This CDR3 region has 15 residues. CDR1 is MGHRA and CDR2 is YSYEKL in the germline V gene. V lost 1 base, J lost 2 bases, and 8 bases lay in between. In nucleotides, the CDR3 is TGCGCCAGCAGCCAAGCAGACAGTACTAATGAAAAACTGTTTTTT. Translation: CASSQADSTNEKLFF.

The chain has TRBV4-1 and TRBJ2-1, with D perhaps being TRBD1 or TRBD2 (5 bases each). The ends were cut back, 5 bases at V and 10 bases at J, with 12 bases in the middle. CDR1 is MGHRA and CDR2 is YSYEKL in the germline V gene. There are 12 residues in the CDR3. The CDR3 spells CASSERGREQFF. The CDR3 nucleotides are TGCGCCAGCAGCGAGAGGGGTAGGGAGCAGTTCTTC.